This T cell receptor (beta chain) was obtained from a study of T cell changes during pregnancy in multiple sclerosis. This clone was picked up one time. This CDR3 is 15 amino acids long. Per the germline V gene, CDR1 is SNHLY and CDR2 is FYNNEI. Germline trimming cut 5 bases from V and 4 bases from J; bases unmatched to any gene: 10. Clones were read by immunoSEQ multiplex PCR, and TCRdb kept only the in-frame ones, dropping some. The profile covers some 60,000 clones, with around 89% appearing a single time and approximately 1.8% taken by the ten largest. The sequences come from peripheral blood, collected after pregnancy. The chain joins TRBV2 to TRBJ1-2; 7 bases are shared with TRBD1. The clonotype comes from a female donor with multiple sclerosis, enrolled in a pregnancy study. The CDR3, as DNA: TGTGCCAGCAGTTACGACAGGGACGTTGGCTATGGCTACACCTTC. Translation gives CASSYDRDVGYGYTF.